This TCR beta chain was retrieved from a study of a mutant IDH1 vaccine in newly diagnosed glioma. V lost 0 bases, J lost 0 bases, and 7 bases lay in between. The CDR3 length is 16 residues. Germline V gene lookup returns CDR1 SGHRS and CDR2 YFSETQ. Time point indicated: week 35, safety follow-up. In every dose of vaccine, 300 ug of mutant IDH1 20-mer peptide was given alongside topical imiquimod. The sample holds one count of this clone. The antigen remains undetermined. The table came from immunoSEQ multiplex PCR; TCRdb's copy has only in-frame clones and leaves some out. This table holds around 44,000 clones, roughly 84% found once.

The TCR sequence derives from a man aged 40-55 years with glioma. Specimen: PBMCs, collected from a glioma patient whose treatment included an IDH1 peptide vaccine. V is TRBV5-1 and J is TRBJ1-6; tentative D call: TRBD1 (5 bases). Here the CDR3 reads CASSLAGGSYNSPLHF. DNA of the CDR3: TGCGCCAGCAGCTTGGCCGGGGGCTCCTATAATTCACCCCTCCACTTT.